Listed below are T cell receptor beta chains from one sample, sequenced in a study of technical replicates of blood from a few donors. Generated by immunoSEQ multiplex PCR, the TCRdb table keeps only in-frame clones and is missing some. The sample yields some 60,000 clones, 89% seen once. Material: PBMCs. Source of these receptors: a human donor in good health. Some clones in this sample may be carry-over from other donors' samples. CDR3s include the opening cysteine and the closing phenylalanine or tryptophan. Only some rows state a clone size, as once, few, many or a class for expanded clones.

j_gene,len,v_gene,abundance,CDR3aa
TRBJ2-7,13,TRBV6-1,once,CASSDLHGYEQYF
TRBJ1-4,14,TRBV25-1,.,CASSRQATNEKLFF
TRBJ2-7,15,TRBV5-5,.,CASSYLAGGSYEQYF
TRBJ2-1,16,TRBV7-9,.,CASSTRGGGTYNEQFF
TRBJ2-7,15,TRBV27,.,CASMAPASGTYEQYF
TRBJ2-7,14,TRBV5-5,.,CASSRGYSSYEQYF
TRBJ2-6,18,TRBV4-2,.,CASSQWGTDDPGANVLTF
TRBJ2-3,15,TRBV5-4,.,CASSPTGGAGDTQYF
TRBJ2-3,15,TRBV14,.,CASSQEYYYTDTQYF
TRBJ2-3,13,TRBV2,few,CANGGQVTDTQYF
TRBJ2-7,13,TRBV14,.,CASSPGGRFEQYF
TRBJ1-3,17,TRBV19,.,CASSTPQGLSPGNTIYF
TRBJ2-5,14,TRBV6-5,.,CATEGGSAGETQYF
TRBJ1-2,12,TRBV2,.,CASSEQGDGYTF
TRBJ1-2,13,TRBV19,.,CASSRDGGYGYTF
TRBJ2-7,16,TRBV18,.,CASSPVLGQTTYEQYF
TRBJ1-4,14,TRBV5-1,.,CASSSDSPNEKLFF
TRBJ1-2,13,TRBV11-2,once,CASSRGGNGGYTF
TRBJ2-5,15,TRBV5-1,.,CASTPSGGRGETQYF
TRBJ2-5,16,TRBV19,.,CASTPSSGGAWETQYF
TRBJ2-3,14,TRBV4-3,.,CASSQDGGKDTQYF
TRBJ2-7,16,TRBV7-2,.,CASSFSRGRGSGEQYF
TRBJ1-2,16,TRBV25-1,.,CATIFPRWRGGDGYTF
TRBJ2-7,15,TRBV6-5,.,CASRLAGGPSYEQYF
TRBJ2-7,15,TRBV2,.,CASGKRGTGPYEQYF
TRBJ1-5,15,TRBV7-9,.,CASSSSDSTNQPQHF
TRBJ2-3,15,TRBV23-1,.,CASSHQGQGSDTQYF
TRBJ2-7,14,TRBV5-1,.,CASSPLGLFYEQYF
TRBJ1-4,15,TRBV15,.,CATSRATGQGEKLFF
TRBJ1-3,16,TRBV5-8,once,CASSLGAELLGNTIYF
TRBJ2-3,15,TRBV28,.,CASGNRDRLVDTQYF
TRBJ1-1,13,TRBV10-3,.,CAISVEPNTEAFF
TRBJ2-1,15,TRBV7-3,.,CASSLEAGGRNEQFF
TRBJ1-1,14,TRBV19,.,CASSIPTVNTEAFF
TRBJ1-5,14,TRBV4-2,.,CASSQDRVNQPQHF
TRBJ2-7,15,TRBV7-2,.,CASSLARGGAYEQYF
TRBJ1-2,16,TRBV9,.,CASSDPDAGGGYGYTF
TRBJ1-2,13,TRBV7-2,once,CASTRDRGHGYTF
TRBJ1-3,15,TRBV7-9,.,CASSLERSSGNTIYF
TRBJ1-1,13,TRBV2,.,CASSNRGRTEAFF
TRBJ1-1,13,TRBV6-5,few,CASRQTLNTEAFF
TRBJ1-1,15,TRBV29-1,once,CSVRIPGQGNTEAFF
TRBJ2-7,15,TRBV7-3,.,CASSTGTSGSYEQYF
TRBJ1-1,15,TRBV7-9,.,CASSIVESSFTEAFF
TRBJ2-7,10,TRBV29-1,.,CSVGGGEQYF